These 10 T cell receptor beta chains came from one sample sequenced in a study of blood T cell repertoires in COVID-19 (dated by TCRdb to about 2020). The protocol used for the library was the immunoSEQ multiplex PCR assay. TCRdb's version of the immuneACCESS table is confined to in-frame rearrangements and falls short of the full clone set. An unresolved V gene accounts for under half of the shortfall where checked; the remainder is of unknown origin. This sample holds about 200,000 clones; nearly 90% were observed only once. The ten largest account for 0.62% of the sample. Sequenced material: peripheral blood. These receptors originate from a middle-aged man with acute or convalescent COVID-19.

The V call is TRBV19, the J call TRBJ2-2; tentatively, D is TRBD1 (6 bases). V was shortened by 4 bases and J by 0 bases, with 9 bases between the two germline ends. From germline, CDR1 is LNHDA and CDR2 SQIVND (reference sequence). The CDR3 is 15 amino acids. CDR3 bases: TGTGCCAGTAGTACCCCAGGGGCGAACACCGGGGAGCTGTTTTTT. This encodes CASSTPGANTGELFF.

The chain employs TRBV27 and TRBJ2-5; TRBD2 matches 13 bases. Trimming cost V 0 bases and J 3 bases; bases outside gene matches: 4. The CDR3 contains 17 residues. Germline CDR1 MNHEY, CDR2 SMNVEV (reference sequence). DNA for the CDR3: TGTGCCAGCAGTTTATCGCCGGGACTAGCGGGAAAAGAGACCCAGTACTTC. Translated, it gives CASSLSPGLAGKETQYF.

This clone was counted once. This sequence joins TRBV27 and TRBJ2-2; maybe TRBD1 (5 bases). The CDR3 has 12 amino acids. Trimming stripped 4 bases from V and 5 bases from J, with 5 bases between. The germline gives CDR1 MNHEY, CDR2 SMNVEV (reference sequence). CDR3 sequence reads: CASSYRTGELFF. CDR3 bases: TGTGCCAGCAGTTACAGGACCGGGGAGCTGTTTTTT.

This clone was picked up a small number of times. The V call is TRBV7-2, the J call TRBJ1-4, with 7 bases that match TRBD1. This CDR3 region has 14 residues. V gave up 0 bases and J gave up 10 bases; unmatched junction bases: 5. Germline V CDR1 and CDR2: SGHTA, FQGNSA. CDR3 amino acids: CASSLAGQKGKLFF. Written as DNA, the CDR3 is TGTGCCAGCAGCTTAGCGGGACAGAAAGGAAAACTGTTTTTT.

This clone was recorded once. CDR3: CASSLYRDLLDTQYF. The CDR3 DNA sequence: TGTGCCAGCAGTTTATACCGGGACTTATTAGATACGCAGTATTTT. This sequence joins TRBV28 and TRBJ2-3, with D possibly TRBD2 on 6 matching bases. Germline CDR1 MDHEN, CDR2 SYDVKM. The CDR3 contains 15 residues. The V end lost 1 base, the J end lost 5 bases, and 13 bases lay between the germline ends. Looking up the rest from reference TRBV28 and TRBJ2-3 gives the full variable domain: DVKVTQSSRYLVKRTGEKVFLECVQDMDHENMFWYRQDPGLGLRLIYFSYDVKMKEKGDIPEGYSVSREKKERFSLILESASTNQTSMYLCASSLYRDLLDTQYFGPGTRLTVL.

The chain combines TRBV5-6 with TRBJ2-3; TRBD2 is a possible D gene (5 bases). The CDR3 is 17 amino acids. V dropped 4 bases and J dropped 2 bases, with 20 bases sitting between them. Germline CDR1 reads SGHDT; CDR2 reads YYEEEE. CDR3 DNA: TGTGCCAGCAGCCTTGACGGGATATCCCTCTCCACAGATACGCAGTATTTT. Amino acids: CASSLDGISLSTDTQYF.

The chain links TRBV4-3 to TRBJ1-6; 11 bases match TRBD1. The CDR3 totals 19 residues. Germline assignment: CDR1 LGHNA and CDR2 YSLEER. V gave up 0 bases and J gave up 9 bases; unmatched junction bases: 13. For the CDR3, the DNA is TGCGCCAGCAGCCAAGAGTGGGGGTTTGGACAGGGGGCAAGTTCACCCCTCCACTTT. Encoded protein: CASSQEWGFGQGASSPLHF.

CDR3 in amino acids: CASSLRTVSPSGNTIYF. The CDR3 DNA is TGTGCCAGCAGCTTGCGGACAGTTTCCCCCTCTGGAAACACCATATATTTT. The rearrangement joins TRBV5-6 to TRBJ1-3; tentative D call: TRBD1 (6 bases). V dropped 1 base and J dropped 0 bases, with 14 bases sitting between them. The germline gives CDR1 SGHDT, CDR2 YYEEEE. CDR3 size: 17 residues.

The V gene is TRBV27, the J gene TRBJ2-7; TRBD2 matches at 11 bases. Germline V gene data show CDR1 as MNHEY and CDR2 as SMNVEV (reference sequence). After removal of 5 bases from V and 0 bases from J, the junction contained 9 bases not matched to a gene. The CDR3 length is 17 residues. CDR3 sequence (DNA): TGTGCCAGCAGTGACCATCCAGGGACTAGCGGCTCCTACGAGCAGTACTTC. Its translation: CASSDHPGTSGSYEQYF.

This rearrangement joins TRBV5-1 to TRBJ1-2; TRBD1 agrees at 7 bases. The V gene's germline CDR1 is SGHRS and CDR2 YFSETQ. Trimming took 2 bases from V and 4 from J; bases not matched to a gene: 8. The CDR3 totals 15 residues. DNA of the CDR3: TGCGCCAGCAGCTTCCAAGACAGGGAAATCTATGGCTACACCTTC. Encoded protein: CASSFQDREIYGYTF.